This T cell receptor (beta chain) was obtained from a study of T cell responses to AZD1222 COVID-19 vaccine. The CDR3 is 14 residues long. Germline loops: CDR1 SGHNT, CDR2 YYREEE (reference sequence). V lost 5 bases, J lost 1 base, and 3 bases stayed unmatched. The assay was immunoSEQ multiplex PCR, and TCRdb's table has in-frame clones only and misses some. The table lists approximately 100,000 clones, 90% of them singletons, with 4% to 5.5% in the top ten. Sequencing used peripheral blood, obtained on day 0 of AZD1222 vaccination. The origin of this receptor is an adult in good health. The V gene is TRBV5-4, the J gene TRBJ2-7, with 10 bases matching TRBD1. DNA of the CDR3: TGTGCCAGCAGAAGGACAGGGGGATCCTACGAGCAGTACTTC. Translation: CASRRTGGSYEQYF. Variable domain in full (rest from reference TRBV5-4 and TRBJ2-7): ETGVTQSPTHLIKTRGQQVTLRCSSQSGHNTVSWYQQALGQGPQFIFQYYREEENGRGNFPPRFSGLQFPNYSSELNVNALELDDSALYLCASRRTGGSYEQYFGPGTRLTVT.